This T cell receptor (beta chain) came from a study of blood T cells in healthy people across ages. Overall study results and limits: Observed TCR beta diversity per million T cells went down as age went up. This fall followed a roughly linear course with age. Samples with more naive T cells showed higher observed beta diversity.

Primers used in a second PCR of about 6 to 11 cycles were a sample-barcoded 5' primer and a J-beta primer mix. A template-switch adaptor that had 12 random nucleotides put a tag on each cDNA molecule. TCRdb re-derived calls from the 5' RACE reads in MiXCR, one entry per CDR3 protein. Of roughly 410,000 distinct CDR3 sequences in the sample, approximately 52% were seen once. Total RNA was extracted at no less than 5 micrograms per sample. The germline V gene encodes CDR1 SQVTM and CDR2 ANQGSEA. This CDR3 contains 14 residues. V lost 7 bases and J lost 7; bases outside the gene matches: 11. This clonotype has a single count. Its target is not known.

Specimen: blood. This receptor was identified in a man between 60 and 70 years old in good health. This chain joins TRBV29-1 and TRBJ2-5, with 11 bases identical to TRBD2. The CDR3 sequence: CSGTSGSRKATQYF. The CDR3 DNA sequence: TGCAGCGGTACTAGCGGGAGTAGAAAAGCGACCCAGTACTTC.